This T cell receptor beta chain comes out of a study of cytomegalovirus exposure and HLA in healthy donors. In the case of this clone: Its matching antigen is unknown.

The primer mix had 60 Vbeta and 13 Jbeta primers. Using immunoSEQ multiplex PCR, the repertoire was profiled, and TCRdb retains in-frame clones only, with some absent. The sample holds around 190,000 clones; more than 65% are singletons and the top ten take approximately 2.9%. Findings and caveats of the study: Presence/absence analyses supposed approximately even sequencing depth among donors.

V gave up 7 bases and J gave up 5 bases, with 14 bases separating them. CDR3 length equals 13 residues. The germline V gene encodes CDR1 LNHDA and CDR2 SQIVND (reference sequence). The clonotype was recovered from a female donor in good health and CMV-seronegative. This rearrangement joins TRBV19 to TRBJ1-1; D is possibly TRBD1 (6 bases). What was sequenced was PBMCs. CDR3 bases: TGTGCCAGTAAGGCGGGGGCGAGAACTGAAGCTTTCTTT. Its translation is CASKAGARTEAFF.